This T cell receptor (beta chain) comes out of a study of CD4 and CD8 cells across lung adenocarcinoma regions. Samples came from patients with localized non-small cell lung adenocarcinoma. Germline CDR1 ENHRY, CDR2 SYGVKD. The CDR3 contains 13 residues. The ends were cut back, 2 bases at V and 11 bases at J, with 15 bases in the middle. TCRdb re-called the PCR reads through MiXCR, storing one row per CDR3 protein. The sample includes some 3,500 distinct CDR3 sequences, 45% to 65% seen only once; the top ten take around 21%. The sample comprised CD4+ T cells from the margin of a lung tumor. This receptor was taken from a female donor with lung adenocarcinoma. The CD4 and CD8 labels of this study may be unreliable. The chain joins TRBV10-3 to TRBJ2-5, with D hard to call. CDR3 DNA: TGTGCCATCAGTGAGAGAGATTCAAGGGTGCAGTACTTC. It translates to CAISERDSRVQYF.